These 6 T cell receptor beta chains originate from one sample sequenced in a study of T cells in localized non-small cell lung cancer. Profiled with immunoSEQ multiplex PCR; TCRdb holds only in-frame clones, not every one. The repertoire holds about 21,000 clones, 88% seen once, with roughly 29% in the top ten. Sequences were derived from peripheral blood mononuclear cells, sampled before any cancer treatment. These receptors originate from a male donor aged 60 or older with stage II lung adenocarcinoma.

This clone was found once. This chain connects TRBV6-6 to TRBJ2-3; D possibly uses TRBD1 or TRBD2 (5 bases each). The CDR3 is made up of 15 amino acids. Germline V CDR1 and CDR2: MNHNY, SVGAGI (reference sequence). V was clipped by 1 base and J by 5 bases, with 13 bases between them. CDR3: CASSYWGSREDTQYF. The CDR3 DNA reads TGTGCCAGCAGTTACTGGGGGAGTAGAGAAGATACGCAGTATTTT.

This clone has only one observation. Other nucleotide sequences from this sample produce the same CDR3. CDR3 bases: TGTGCCAGCTCACCGGGACAGGCTGAAGCTTTCTTT. It encodes CASSPGQAEAFF. The chain recombines TRBV18 with TRBJ1-1; 8 nucleotides agree with TRBD1. Germline values: CDR1 KGHSH, CDR2 LQKENI. The CDR3 extends over 12 amino acids. With V trimmed by 3 bases and J by 6 bases, 0 bases remained unmatched.

The rearrangement links TRBV4-2 to TRBJ2-3, with 14 positions matching TRBD2. V trimming: 4 bases; J trimming: 4 bases; junction bases outside the gene matches: 4. CDR3 length: 16 amino acids. Germline CDR1 is LGHNA and CDR2 is YNFKEQ. The CDR3 here is CASSPGTSGRSDTQYF. CDR3 DNA: TGTGCCAGCAGCCCCGGGACTAGCGGGAGATCAGATACGCAGTATTTT.

The chain links TRBV5-5 to TRBJ1-2; D gene unclear. The CDR3 is 14 residues long. V lost 2 bases to trimming and J lost 1 base, with 9 bases between them. Germline V gene lookup returns CDR1 SGHKS and CDR2 YYEKEE (reference sequence). CDR3 in DNA: TGTGCCAGCAGCTTCCGGACGGATAACTATGGCTACACCTTC. It translates to CASSFRTDNYGYTF.

V usage is TRBV6-1 and J usage is TRBJ2-1; perhaps TRBD2 as D (6 bases). The CDR3 runs to 14 residues. V was cut by 7 bases and J by 6 bases, with 16 bases left in between. The germline V gene encodes CDR1 MNHNS and CDR2 SASEGT. This CDR3 reads CASTLDLASNEQFF. For the CDR3, the DNA is TGTGCCAGCACACTAGATCTAGCGAGCAATGAGCAGTTCTTC.

V gene TRBV7-9 combines with J gene TRBJ2-1; no clear D gene. The length of the CDR3 is 15 residues. Trimming stripped 2 bases from V and 1 base from J, with 9 bases between. Germline values: CDR1 SEHNR, CDR2 FQNEAQ (reference sequence). The CDR3 DNA follows: TGTGCCAGCAGCTTAACGCTAGGATCCTACAATGAGCAGTTCTTC. It codes for CASSLTLGSYNEQFF. The full variable domain, its missing parts supplied by reference TRBV7-9 and TRBJ2-1, is DTGVSQNPRHKITKRGQNVTFRCDPISEHNRLYWYRQTLGQGPEFLTYFQNEAQLEKSRLLSDRFSAERPKGSFSTLEIQRTEQGDSAMYLCASSLTLGSYNEQFFGPGTRLTVL.